The source of this TCR beta chain is a study of CD8+CD57+ T cells in acquired aplastic anemia. Overall study: The study obtained an average of roughly 2.9 ug of DNA from sorted CD4+ and CD8+ cells. Reads per healthy sample averaged approximately 9.9 million (CD4+) and some 11 million (CD8+).

TCR beta VDJ combinations and CDR3 sequences were profiled from genomic DNA. Using its own MiXCR run on the reads, TCRdb lists one record per CDR3 protein. This sample yields about 420,000 distinct CDR3 sequences, of which around 72% are seen a single time; 4% belongs to the top ten. The V end was cut by 4 bases, the J end by 13 bases, with 29 bases between. This CDR3 region has 16 residues. Germline V gene sequence: CDR1 SNHLY, CDR2 FYNNEI. About this clonotype: As yet, its antigen is unknown.

Broader study findings: Roughly 30 sequences, all CD8+ CDR3, were shared between patients and controls.

The TCR originated in a human donor in good health, serving as a control. The sample consisted of sorted CD4+, CD8+, or CD8+CD57+ T cells (not recorded which) from PBMCs. The chain employs TRBV2 and TRBJ2-7; no definite D call. CDR3 DNA: TGTGCCAGCAGTGGATGCCCTTTATTCGGATACGCAGTATTTTACTTC. Translated, it gives CASSGCPLFGYAVFYF.